These T cell receptor beta chains were read from a single sample in a study of cytotoxic CD8 clonotypes in ibrutinib-treated CLL. Clones were read by immunoSEQ multiplex PCR, and TCRdb kept only the in-frame ones, dropping some. The data contain about 310,000 clones, 70% to 80% of them singletons. The material sequenced was PBMCs, taken before ibrutinib treatment. Every receptor here comes from a human donor with chronic lymphocytic leukemia. Both conserved end residues are part of each CDR3. D genes are given only for firm matches. Size is omitted from some rows. Given values are once, few, many or a class for expanded clones.

TRBJ2-5	TRBV28	TRBD1	-	TGTGCCAGCCGATTAAGGACAGGGGCTGAGACCCAGTACTTC	CASRLRTGAETQYF
TRBJ2-6	TRBV25-1	TRBD1	-	TGTGCCAGCAGCCCAAACCCGGGACAGGGTTCTGGGGCCAACGTCCTGACTTTC	CASSPNPGQGSGANVLTF
TRBJ1-2	TRBV5-6	-	-	TGTGCCAGCAGCACAAACAGACAAACCTATGGCTACACCTTC	CASSTNRQTYGYTF
TRBJ1-1	TRBV29-1	-	-	TGCAGCGTTGAAGGGGGGGGCAGGGTTGGCACTGAAGCTTTCTTT	CSVEGGGRVGTEAFF
TRBJ1-4	TRBV7-2	-	-	TGTGCCAGCAGCTCCCGGACAGTTCTTTCAACTAATGAAAAACTGTTTTTT	CASSSRTVLSTNEKLFF
TRBJ1-5	TRBV5-1	-	-	TGCGCCAGCAGCTTGGCGGGACTTAATCAGCCCCAGCATTTT	CASSLAGLNQPQHF
TRBJ2-1	TRBV29-1	TRBD2	-	TGCAGCGTTGAGACTAGCGGGAGCCCCTACAATGAGCAGTTCTTC	CSVETSGSPYNEQFF
TRBJ1-2	TRBV27	-	-	TGTGCCAGCAGTTTTGATGGTTGGACCTACGGCTACACCTTC	CASSFDGWTYGYTF
TRBJ2-5	TRBV11-2	-	-	TGTGCCAGCAGCTTAGTGGAGACCCAGTACTTC	CASSLVETQYF
TRBJ2-3	TRBV5-4	-	-	TGTGCCAGCAGTCACAGGGTGGCAGATACGCAGTATTTT	CASSHRVADTQYF
TRBJ2-5	TRBV19	-	-	TGTGCCAGTAGTAGGGGAAAAGGGGGACGCGAGACCCAGTACTTC	CASSRGKGGRETQYF
TRBJ2-3	TRBV6-1	TRBD2	-	TGTGCCAGCAGGACTAGCGGAAGCACAGATACGCAGTATTTT	CASRTSGSTDTQYF
TRBJ1-1	TRBV27	TRBD1	-	TGTGCCAGCAGTCTGGACAGGTTGGCTGAAGCTTTCTTT	CASSLDRLAEAFF
TRBJ1-2	TRBV9	-	-	TGTGCCAGCAGCGTAGATGGCGGACTTTATGGCTACACCTTC	CASSVDGGLYGYTF
TRBJ2-7	TRBV29-1	-	-	TGCAGCGTTGAAGTCCGACAGACGGAGCAGTACTTC	CSVEVRQTEQYF
TRBJ1-2	TRBV7-8	-	-	TGTGCCAGCAGCTTAGTATACTCGAGGCGCTACACCTTC	CASSLVYSRRYTF
TRBJ2-7	TRBV13	TRBD2	once	TGTGCCAGCAGCGTCGGACTAGCGGAGGCCTACGAGCAGTACTTC	CASSVGLAEAYEQYF
TRBJ1-1	TRBV11-3	-	-	TGTGCCAGCAGCTTAGGTCCTGCTAACACTGAAGCTTTCTTT	CASSLGPANTEAFF